This entry lists 23 T cell receptor beta chains sequenced from one sample in a study of identifying expanded T cells in peripheral blood. The protocol was immunoSEQ multiplex PCR, while the TCRdb copy is restricted to in-frame clones and leaves out a portion. Of about 58,000 clones listed, roughly four fifths are singletons. Sequencing was done on a sample of blood. The receptor set was obtained from a person aged 18 to 69 in good health.

The chain links TRBV19 to TRBJ2-5, with 9 bases fitting TRBD1. The CDR3 is 13 amino acids. CDR1 is LNHDA, CDR2 SQIVND, per germline (reference sequence). V lost 6 bases to trimming and J lost 2 bases; unmatched junction nucleotides: 1. The CDR3 sequence is CASRGTGQETQYF. CDR3 nucleotides: TGTGCCAGTAGGGGGACAGGGCAAGAGACCCAGTACTTC.

V gene TRBV4-2 combines with J gene TRBJ2-7; D is perhaps TRBD1 or TRBD2 (5 bases each). The V and J ends lost 1 base and 4 bases respectively, with 14 bases between them. The CDR3 covers 15 residues. Looked up from germline, CDR1 is LGHNA and CDR2 is YNFKEQ. CDR3 sequence: CASSQGPGRVYEQYF. The CDR3 nucleotides are TGTGCCAGCAGCCAAGGTCCGGGACGGGTGTACGAGCAGTACTTC.

The chain combines TRBV30 with TRBJ1-1; a possible D gene is TRBD1 (6 bases). Germline assignment: CDR1 GTSNPN and CDR2 SVGIG (reference sequence). The CDR3 totals 12 residues. Trimming took 4 bases from V and 7 from J, leaving 13 bases between them. As DNA, the CDR3 is TGTGCCTGGAATGGACAGCCGGGTGAAGCTTTCTTT. Translating gives CAWNGQPGEAFF.

This rearrangement joins TRBV7-9 to TRBJ1-3; D perhaps matches TRBD1 (5 bases). Deletions cut 2 bases from V and 9 bases from J, with 17 bases between. Germline CDR1 reads SEHNR; CDR2 reads FQNEAQ (reference sequence). The CDR3 contains 15 residues. The CDR3 sequence is CASSLQIQADGTIYF. CDR3 nucleotide sequence: TGTGCCAGCAGCTTACAAATACAGGCGGATGGCACCATATATTTT.

This rearrangement joins TRBV18 to TRBJ1-1, with D perhaps TRBD1 (6 bases). The length of the CDR3 is 14 residues. Germline CDR1 KGHSH, CDR2 LQKENI. Trimming removed 2 bases at V and 11 bases at J, with 18 bases between. CDR3 DNA sequence: TGTGCCAGCTCACCATCACGGGGGCTCATGTGGGCTTTCTTT. Its translation is CASSPSRGLMWAFF. Using reference TRBV18 and TRBJ1-1 for the parts outside the CDR3, the full variable domain is NAGVMQNPRHLVRRRGQEARLRCSPMKGHSHVYWYRQLPEEGLKFMVYLQKENIIDESGMPKERFSAEFPKEGPSILRIQQVVRGDSAAYFCASSPSRGLMWAFFGQGTRLTVV.

This chain uses TRBV30 with TRBJ2-2, with D unresolved. V shed 4 bases and J shed 8 bases, with 11 bases lying between them. The germline V gene has CDR1 GTSNPN and CDR2 SVGIG (reference sequence). This CDR3 region has 12 residues. The CDR3 sequence: CAWNQVMGELFF. CDR3 sequence (DNA): TGTGCCTGGAACCAGGTCATGGGGGAGCTGTTTTTT.

Remarks on this clone: At one end, the junction sequence differs from germline, possibly due to a read error. This sequence joins TRBV7-7 and TRBJ2-3; 9 positions agree with TRBD2. The CDR3 has 15 residues. Per germline, CDR1 SSHAT and CDR2 FNYEAQ (reference sequence). In DNA, the CDR3 is TGTGTCAGCAGCACCGGGACTAGCAGGGCAGATACGCAGTATTTT. Its translation is CVSSTGTSRADTQYF.

J is TRBJ1-2 and V is TRBV18, with a tentative D call TRBD1 (5 bases). Trimming removed 1 base at V and 3 bases at J, with 12 bases between. Per the germline V gene, CDR1 is KGHSH and CDR2 is LQKENI. The CDR3 contains 15 residues. The CDR3 protein is CASSPLSDSYYGYTF. The CDR3 region has the DNA TGTGCCAGCTCACCACTCTCCGACAGCTACTATGGCTACACCTTC.

In regard to this clone: One end of the junction varies from germline; a read error may be responsible. The DNA for the CDR3 is TGTGCCAGCAGCCCGGGACGGAACTTTGGCTACACCTTC. Translation: CASSPGRNFGYTF. The rearrangement uses TRBV11-2 and TRBJ1-2, with TRBD1 as a possible D gene (5 bases). CDR1 SGHAT and CDR2 FQNNGV come from the germline V gene. There are 13 residues in the CDR3.

This chain connects TRBV27 to TRBJ1-1; D is uncertain. Germline values: CDR1 MNHEY, CDR2 SMNVEV (reference sequence). Trimming took off 5 bases at V and 1 base at J, with 11 bases between the two ends. The CDR3 is made up of 14 amino acids. The CDR3 here is CASSPNRWNTEAFF. CDR3 nucleotide sequence: TGTGCCAGCAGTCCTAACCGGTGGAACACTGAAGCTTTCTTT.

The chain links TRBV9 to TRBJ2-5; tentative D call: TRBD1 (7 bases). The V end lost 3 bases, the J end lost 6 bases, and 21 bases lay between the germline ends. CDR3 size: 16 residues. Looked up from germline, CDR1 is SGDLS and CDR2 is YYNGEE. CDR3 residues: CASSDARGVRAKTQYF. The CDR3 bases are TGTGCCAGCAGCGACGCCAGGGGGGTGAGGGCGAAGACCCAGTACTTC. Looking up the rest from reference TRBV9 and TRBJ2-5 gives the full variable domain: DSGVTQTPKHLITATGQRVTLRCSPRSGDLSVYWYQQSLDQGLQFLIQYYNGEERAKGNILERFSAQQFPDLHSELNLSSLELGDSALYFCASSDARGVRAKTQYFGPGTRLLVL.

The chain couples TRBV5-6 to TRBJ1-1; a weak D match, TRBD1 (5 bases). Germline V gene lookup returns CDR1 SGHDT and CDR2 YYEEEE. The CDR3 is 12 residues long. Trimming removed 3 bases from V and 13 bases from J, with 16 bases in between. The CDR3 DNA reads as TGTGCCAGCAGCTGGCAGGGTGTAAGTGTTTTCTTT. Protein: CASSWQGVSVFF.

The rearrangement links TRBV9 to TRBJ2-7; TRBD2 matches 7 bases. Germline-derived CDR1 and CDR2 are SGDLS and YYNGEE. The CDR3 loop spans 15 amino acids. V lost 6 bases and J lost 3; bases outside the gene matches: 12. The CDR3 DNA is TGTGCCAGCACCGTGGGAGCGGGACGACACTACGAGCAGTACTTC. This codes for CASTVGAGRHYEQYF.

The chain couples TRBV14 to TRBJ2-1; maybe TRBD2 (5 bases). The V and J ends lost 4 bases and 4 bases respectively, with 11 bases between them. The CDR3 length is 14 residues. Looked up from germline, CDR1 is SGHDN and CDR2 is FVKESK. The CDR3 nucleotides read TGTGCCAGCAGCCGAATAGCGAATTACAATGAGCAGTTCTTC. Encoded protein: CASSRIANYNEQFF. Complete variable domain (other parts from reference TRBV14 and TRBJ2-1): EAGVTQFPSHSVIEKGQTVTLRCDPISGHDNLYWYRRVMGKEIKFLLHFVKESKQDESGMPNNRFLAERTGGTYSTLKVQPAELEDSGVYFCASSRIANYNEQFFGPGTRLTVL.

The chain employs TRBV5-8 and TRBJ2-1; TRBD1 matches at 7 bases. V lost 0 bases, J lost 0 bases, and 6 bases stayed unmatched. CDR3 length equals 17 residues. Germline values: CDR1 SGHTS, CDR2 YDEGEE. CDR3 coding DNA: TGTGCCAGCAGCTTGGCCTGGCAGGGGGTCTCCTACAATGAGCAGTTCTTC. Protein: CASSLAWQGVSYNEQFF.

As concerns this clone: No conserved phenylalanine or tryptophan ends this CDR3, so it is likely a read error. It is unclear where the CDR3 begins or ends on the DNA, so no DNA is shown, and the CDR3 is as TCRdb lists it. The chain is built from TRBV10-3 and TRBJ2-7. Counting both end residues, the CDR3 totals 10 amino acids. Germline assignment: CDR1 ENHRY and CDR2 SYGVKD. CDR3 loop: CAIIVFDRGP.

V gene TRBV19 combines with J gene TRBJ2-3; perhaps TRBD1 as D (5 bases). CDR1 is LNHDA, CDR2 SQIVND, per germline (reference sequence). This CDR3 spans 15 amino acids. Trimming left V 2 bases short and J 5 bases short, with 14 bases between. CDR3: CASSITAPRGDTQYF. CDR3 in DNA: TGTGCCAGTAGTATAACCGCACCTAGGGGAGATACGCAGTATTTT.

The rearrangement joins TRBV5-1 to TRBJ2-1; TRBD1 agrees at 7 bases. The CDR3 extends over 15 amino acids. The J segment lost 9 bases and the V segment lost 4 bases, leaving 13 bases of the junction unmatched. The germline gives CDR1 SGHRS, CDR2 YFSETQ. In DNA, the CDR3 is TGCGCCAGCAGCCAGGGGGAAGGGTTGGTCACTGAGCAGTTCTTC. It encodes CASSQGEGLVTEQFF.

The CDR3 sequence is CAIASGGLRTEAFF. The CDR3 nucleotides read TGTGCCATAGCCTCTGGGGGCTTGCGGACTGAAGCTTTCTTT. The chain is built from TRBV6-6 and TRBJ1-1; a possible D gene is TRBD1 (6 bases). This CDR3 is built from 14 residues. V was shortened by 10 bases and J by 5 bases, with 20 bases between the two germline ends. Germline CDR1 is MNHNY and CDR2 is SVGAGI (reference sequence).

The chain uses TRBV23-1 and TRBJ1-1; D remains ambiguous. TRBV23-1 is annotated as an ORF whose role is uncertain. This CDR3 contains 16 residues. Trimming stripped 6 bases from V and 3 bases from J, with 20 bases between. CDR3 region: CASSRVTHRGHTEAFF. DNA of the CDR3: TGCGCCAGCAGCCGCGTAACACACCGTGGTCACACTGAAGCTTTCTTT.

The sample holds a few counts of this clone. The CDR3 DNA sequence: TGTGCCAGCAGCACCGGGGGATGGAATTCACCCCTCCACTTT. As protein: CASSTGGWNSPLHF. This chain uses TRBV5-8 with TRBJ1-6, with a tentative D call TRBD1 (5 bases). Per germline, CDR1 SGHTS and CDR2 YDEGEE. Between the trimmed V and J ends, which lost 4 bases and 7 bases, there was a span of 12 bases. The CDR3 contains 14 residues.

This clone has just a few counts. CDR3 nucleotides: TGTGCCAGCGTACCGCAAGAGACCCAGTACTTC. Translation: CASVPQETQYF. The V gene is TRBV7-9, the J gene TRBJ2-5; D ambiguous. The CDR3 loop spans 11 amino acids. V dropped 8 bases and J dropped 2 bases, with 6 bases sitting between them. Per the germline V gene, CDR1 is SEHNR and CDR2 is FQNEAQ (reference sequence).

This clone has a single count. The chain recombines TRBV6-1 with TRBJ1-5; 8 bases line up with TRBD1. V was pared by 4 bases and J by 4 bases, with 3 bases of the junction left unmatched. This CDR3 has 14 amino acids. In germline, CDR1 is MNHNS, CDR2 SASEGT. The CDR3 DNA sequence: TGTGCCAGCAGTGTCGGGACAGGAAATCAGCCCCAGCATTTT. Translating gives CASSVGTGNQPQHF.